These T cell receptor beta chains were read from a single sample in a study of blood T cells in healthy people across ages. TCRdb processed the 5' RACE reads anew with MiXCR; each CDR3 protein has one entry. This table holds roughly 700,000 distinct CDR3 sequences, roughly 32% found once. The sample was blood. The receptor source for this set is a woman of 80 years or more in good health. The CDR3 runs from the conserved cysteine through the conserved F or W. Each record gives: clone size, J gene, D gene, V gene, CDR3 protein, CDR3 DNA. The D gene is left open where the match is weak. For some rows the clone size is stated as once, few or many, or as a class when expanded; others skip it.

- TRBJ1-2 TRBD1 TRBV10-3 CAIQGGDGYTF TGTGCCATACAGGGGGGTGATGGCTACACCTTC
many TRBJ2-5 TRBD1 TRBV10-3 CAISHGTDKETQYF TGTGCCATCAGCCACGGGACAGACAAGGAGACCCAGTACTTC
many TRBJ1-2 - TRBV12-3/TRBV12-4 CASSFGFDNYGYTF TGTGCCAGCAGTTTCGGGTTCGATAACTATGGCTACACCTTC
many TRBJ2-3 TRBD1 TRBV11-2 CASRSRTGSTDTQYF TGTGCCAGCAGAAGTAGGACAGGGAGCACAGATACGCAGTATTTT
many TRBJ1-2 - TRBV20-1 CSARDLVQGSGYTF TGCAGTGCTAGAGATTTGGTCCAGGGGAGTGGCTACACCTTC
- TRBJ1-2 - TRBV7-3 CASSSGENYGYTF TGTGCCAGCAGCTCCGGAGAAAACTATGGCTACACCTTC
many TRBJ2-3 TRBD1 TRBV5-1 CASSLGAGQGADTQYF TGCGCCAGCAGCTTGGGCGCGGGACAGGGGGCAGATACGCAGTATTTT
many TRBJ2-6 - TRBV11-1 CASSPLRSGANVLTF TGTGCCAGCAGCCCCCTCCGCTCTGGGGCCAACGTCCTGACTTTC
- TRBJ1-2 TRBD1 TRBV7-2 CASSLKGQGGHGYTF TGTGCCAGCAGCTTAAAGGGACAGGGGGGTCATGGCTACACCTTC
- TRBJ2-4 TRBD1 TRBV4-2 CASSHPGQGTKNIQYF TGTGCCAGCAGCCACCCGGGACAGGGGACTAAAAACATTCAGTACTTC
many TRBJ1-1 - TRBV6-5 CASSTPTEAFF TGTGCCAGCAGCACCCCCACTGAAGCTTTCTTT
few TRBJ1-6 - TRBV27 CASSPRRGRGSPLHF TGTGCCAGCAGTCCCCGGAGGGGGAGGGGTTCACCCCTCCACTTT
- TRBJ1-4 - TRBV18 CASSPRGRVGEKLFF TGTGCCAGCTCACCACGCGGCAGGGTAGGCGAAAAACTGTTTTTT
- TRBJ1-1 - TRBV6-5 CASRPLQGIGTEAFF TGTGCCAGCAGGCCATTACAGGGAATCGGCACTGAAGCTTTCTTT
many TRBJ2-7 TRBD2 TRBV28 CASSSSGGWIEQYF TGTGCCAGCAGTTCCAGCGGGGGATGGATCGAGCAGTACTTC
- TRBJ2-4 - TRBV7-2 CASSLTGKSYKQYF TGTGCCAGCAGCCTTACGGGCAAGTCCTACAAGCAGTACTTC
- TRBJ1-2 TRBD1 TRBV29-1 CSVEEGTGDYGYTF TGCAGCGTTGAGGAGGGGACAGGGGACTATGGCTACACCTTC
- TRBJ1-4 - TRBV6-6 CASRPATTNEELFF TGTGCCAGCAGGCCAGCTACAACTAATGAAGAACTGTTTTTT
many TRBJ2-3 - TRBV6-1 CASSENSDTQYF TGTGCCAGCAGTGAAAACTCAGATACGCAGTATTTT
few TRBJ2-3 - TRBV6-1 CASSEASGDTQYF TGTGCCAGCAGTGAAGCTTCTGGGGATACGCAGTATTTT
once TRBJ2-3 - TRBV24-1 CAAGGTPTSTDTRYF TGTGCCGCCGGGGGGACACCAACTAGCACAGATACGCGGTATTTT
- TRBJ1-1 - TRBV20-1 CSARESQGGGEAFF TGCAGTGCTAGAGAGAGTCAGGGAGGGGGAGAAGCTTTCTTT
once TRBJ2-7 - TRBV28 CASTITGRGGEQYF TGTGCCAGCACCATAACAGGGAGAGGGGGCGAGCAGTACTTC
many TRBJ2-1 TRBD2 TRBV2 CASTLQRGRNEQFF TGTGCCAGCACTTTGCAGCGGGGCCGCAATGAGCAGTTCTTC